The 27 T cell receptor beta chains reported below all come from one sample, sequenced in a study of CD8+ T cells in alopecia areata. Reverse transcription of extracted RNA yielded cDNA, which provided the sequencing template. The data were produced by immunoSEQ multiplex PCR, yet TCRdb's version contains in-frame clones alone and is incomplete. The sample lists approximately 180,000 clones; about 63% were seen once. The starting material was CD4+ T cells sorted from blood, obtained at week 0. All receptors come from a human donor with alopecia areata.

This clone occurred a few times. The chain employs TRBV27 and TRBJ1-2; D is undetermined. Germline CDR1 MNHEY, CDR2 SMNVEV (reference sequence). The CDR3 runs to 13 residues. The V and J ends lost 2 bases and 8 bases respectively, with 12 bases between them. This chain's CDR3 is CASSLKGFGGYTF. The CDR3 DNA reads TGTGCCAGCAGTTTAAAGGGTTTTGGGGGCTACACCTTC.

The chain couples TRBV5-1 to TRBJ2-7, with D perhaps TRBD1 or TRBD2 (5 bases each). CDR1 SGHRS and CDR2 YFSETQ come from the germline V gene. The V end was cut by 2 bases, the J end by 4 bases, with 13 bases between. The length of the CDR3 is 14 residues. CDR3 in amino acids: CASSLRGSLYEQYF. CDR3 nucleotide sequence: TGCGCCAGCAGCTTACGGGGCTCTCTATACGAGCAGTACTTC.

This chain connects TRBV7-3 to TRBJ2-5; a possible D gene is TRBD2 (5 bases). V dropped 2 bases and J dropped 5 bases, with 9 bases sitting between them. This CDR3 is built from 13 residues. Germline CDR1 and CDR2: SGHTA and FQGTGA. The CDR3 nucleotides read TGTGCCAGCAGCTTAGCTAGCCGGGAGACCCAGTACTTC. Its protein product is CASSLASRETQYF.

This chain joins TRBV5-1 and TRBJ2-7; 7 nucleotides line up with TRBD1. Germline V gene lookup returns CDR1 SGHRS and CDR2 YFSETQ. The CDR3 contains 13 residues. The V segment lost 4 bases and the J segment 2 bases; nucleotides outside the gene matches: 3. DNA of the CDR3: TGCGCCAGCAGCCCGGGACAGACCTACGAGCAGTACTTC. Translating it yields CASSPGQTYEQYF.

The sample holds a few counts of this clone. The V and J genes are TRBV30 and TRBJ2-5, with a tentative D call TRBD2 (5 bases). The CDR3 contains 17 residues. V was shortened by 3 bases and J by 7 bases, with 27 bases between the two germline ends. Germline V gene sequence: CDR1 GTSNPN, CDR2 SVGIG (reference sequence). The CDR3 reads CAWRREGSPTKGGTQYF. CDR3 nucleotides: TGTGCCTGGAGGCGAGAGGGATCGCCCACGAAGGGTGGGACCCAGTACTTC.

The rearrangement links TRBV15 to TRBJ2-7; D is possibly TRBD2 (5 bases). From germline, CDR1 is LNHNV and CDR2 YYDKDF (reference sequence). The CDR3 runs to 14 residues. The V end was cut by 1 base, the J end by 4 bases, with 11 bases between. Here the CDR3 DNA reads TGTGCCACCAGCAGAGGCAGGACTTTTTACGAGCAGTACTTC. Translated: CATSRGRTFYEQYF.

This clone was seen only a few times. The chain links TRBV7-9 to TRBJ1-1; D is unclear. CDR1 and CDR2 from the germline V gene are SEHNR and FQNEAQ (reference sequence). The V and J ends lost 4 bases and 1 base respectively, with 10 bases between them. The CDR3 is made up of 14 amino acids. The CDR3 DNA reads as TGTGCCAGCAGCTATTTGGTGGAGAACACTGAAGCTTTCTTT. It codes for CASSYLVENTEAFF.

This clone was observed a handful of times. This chain uses TRBV5-6 with TRBJ2-7, with 10 nucleotides matching TRBD1. Trimming removed 4 bases from V and 4 bases from J; junction bases left unmatched: 8. There are 15 residues in the CDR3. Germline V gene sequence: CDR1 SGHDT, CDR2 YYEEEE. The CDR3 DNA sequence: TGTGCCAGCAGCACCGCGGGACAGGGGATTTACGAGCAGTACTTC. It encodes CASSTAGQGIYEQYF.

The table lists this clone with a few counts. This chain links TRBV18 with TRBJ1-5, with 12 bases fitting TRBD1. From germline, CDR1 is KGHSH and CDR2 LQKENI. The CDR3 covers 14 residues. V was clipped by 3 bases and J by 8 bases; unmatched bases: 2. The CDR3 DNA sequence: TGTGCCAGCTCACCGGGACAGGGGGCGAAGCCCCAGCATTTT. Its translation is CASSPGQGAKPQHF.

V is TRBV6-1 and J is TRBJ2-5; tentative D call: TRBD2 (5 bases). The V end was cut by 8 bases, the J end by 5 bases, with 15 bases between. Germline-derived CDR1 and CDR2 are MNHNS and SASEGT. This CDR3 has 13 amino acids. For the CDR3, the DNA is TGTGCCAGCCGGAATCTTCCGGGGGAGACCCAGTACTTC. It is translated as CASRNLPGETQYF.

V gene TRBV30 combines with J gene TRBJ1-1; D is undetermined. V lost 2 bases, J lost 2 bases, and 9 bases lay in between. Germline assignment: CDR1 GTSNPN and CDR2 SVGIG (reference sequence). This CDR3 contains 13 residues. The CDR3 protein is CAWSTGFNTEAFF. The CDR3 nucleotides read TGTGCCTGGAGTACGGGGTTTAACACTGAAGCTTTCTTT.

The chain joins TRBV2 to TRBJ1-2; a possible D gene is TRBD1 (6 bases). V lost 4 bases, J lost 4 bases, and 16 bases lay in between. This CDR3 contains 15 residues. Germline V gives CDR1 SNHLY, CDR2 FYNNEI. CDR3 amino acids: CASSVVSGVSYGYTF. The CDR3 nucleotides read TGTGCCAGCAGTGTTGTGTCAGGGGTGAGCTATGGCTACACCTTC.

This rearrangement joins TRBV6-5 to TRBJ1-2; D gene unclear. V lost 5 bases and J 2 bases, leaving 9 bases between the germline ends. The CDR3 covers 13 residues. Germline-derived CDR1 and CDR2 are MNHEY and SVGAGI. CDR3 in amino acids: CASSEHSNYGYTF. For the CDR3, the DNA is TGTGCCAGCAGTGAACACAGCAACTATGGCTACACCTTC.

The chain recombines TRBV5-1 with TRBJ2-5; TRBD2 matches at 8 bases. The V segment lost 0 bases and the J segment 5 bases; nucleotides outside the gene matches: 9. This CDR3 has 16 residues. Germline CDR1 reads SGHRS; CDR2 reads YFSETQ. For the CDR3, the DNA is TGCGCCAGCAGCTTGGCCATAGGGTCGGGAGGGGAGACCCAGTACTTC. It codes for CASSLAIGSGGETQYF.

There are a few counts of this clone. The rearrangement uses TRBV5-6 and TRBJ2-1; tentatively, D is TRBD2 (5 bases). The V end lost 2 bases, the J end lost 7 bases, and 7 bases lay between the germline ends. In germline, CDR1 is SGHDT, CDR2 YYEEEE. The length of the CDR3 is 12 residues. CDR3 residues: CASSFLANEQFF. As DNA, the CDR3 is TGTGCCAGCAGCTTTCTAGCAAATGAGCAGTTCTTC.

The J gene is TRBJ1-3, the V gene TRBV30, with 8 bases fitting TRBD1. V dropped 8 bases and J dropped 5; count of bases not matched to a gene: 8. CDR1 GTSNPN and CDR2 SVGIG come from the germline V gene (reference sequence). This CDR3 is built from 13 residues. CDR3 in DNA: TGTGCCCTTTCCGGACAGGGCAGAAACACCATATATTTT. This codes for CALSGQGRNTIYF.

In its sample, this clone was seen a few times. The J gene is TRBJ2-5, the V gene TRBV6-1; D might be TRBD2 (7 bases). The ends were cut back, 5 bases at V and 1 base at J, with 14 bases in the middle. The germline V gene encodes CDR1 MNHNS and CDR2 SASEGT. The CDR3 length is 15 residues. CDR3 loop: CASSNRGAGQETQYF. CDR3 DNA: TGTGCCAGCAGTAACCGGGGGGCGGGCCAAGAGACCCAGTACTTC.

The J gene is TRBJ2-1, the V gene TRBV14; D gene unclear. CDR1 SGHDN and CDR2 FVKESK come from the germline V gene. CDR3 length: 11 residues. Trimming took off 3 bases at V and 7 bases at J, with 4 bases between the two ends. The CDR3 spells CASSQSNEQFF. Written as DNA, the CDR3 is TGTGCCAGCAGCCAGTCAAATGAGCAGTTCTTC.

The chain has TRBV29-1 and TRBJ1-5; 7 bases align to TRBD1. V shed 7 bases, J shed 5 bases, and the junction held 8 bases outside the gene matches. CDR1 and CDR2 (germline): SQVTM, ANQGSEA. The CDR3 length is 13 residues. The CDR3 coding sequence is TGCAGCGCCGGGACAGCCTTTGATCAGCCCCAGCATTTT. Its protein is CSAGTAFDQPQHF.

The gene calls are TRBV30 and TRBJ1-5; 7 bases fit TRBD1. V shed 1 base, J shed 3 bases, and the junction held 3 bases outside the gene matches. Per germline, CDR1 GTSNPN and CDR2 SVGIG (reference sequence). The CDR3 has 14 amino acids. Written as DNA, the CDR3 is TGTGCCTGGAGTGCGGGACAGAACAATCAGCCCCAGCATTTT. As protein: CAWSAGQNNQPQHF.

A few counts support this clone. V and J are TRBV5-1 and TRBJ1-1, with TRBD1 as a possible D gene (5 bases). The CDR3 runs to 14 residues. V lost 5 bases and J lost 8, with 19 bases in between. Germline values: CDR1 SGHRS, CDR2 YFSETQ. This chain's CDR3 is CASSWTIGGLEAFF. The CDR3 DNA sequence: TGCGCCAGCAGTTGGACGATTGGGGGGTTAGAAGCTTTCTTT.

This clone came up once. The rearrangement uses TRBV29-1 and TRBJ2-5, with 11 nucleotides matching TRBD2. The CDR3 has 14 residues. V was clipped by 1 base and J by 5 bases; unmatched bases: 3. Germline values: CDR1 SQVTM, CDR2 ANQGSEA. DNA for the CDR3: TGCAGCGTTGAAGTAGCGGGGGGGCCCGAGACCCAGTACTTC. As protein: CSVEVAGGPETQYF.

This clone was counted only a few times. This chain links TRBV29-1 with TRBJ2-5, with D uncertain. The germline CDR1 and CDR2 sequences are SQVTM and ANQGSEA. Trimming stripped 3 bases from V and 2 bases from J, with 10 bases between. This CDR3 is 13 amino acids long. The CDR3 is CSVEGEVQETQYF. DNA of the CDR3: TGCAGCGTTGAGGGTGAGGTGCAAGAGACCCAGTACTTC. Full variable domain (rest looked up from reference TRBV29-1 and TRBJ2-5): SAVISQKPSRDICQRGTSLTIQCQVDSQVTMMFWYRQQPGQSLTLIATANQGSEATYESGFVIDKFPISRPNLTFSTLTVSNMSPEDSSIYLCSVEGEVQETQYFGPGTRLLVL.

This chain joins TRBV5-1 and TRBJ2-7, with D perhaps TRBD1 or TRBD2 (6 bases each). This CDR3 is 12 amino acids long. The V gene's germline CDR1 is SGHRS and CDR2 YFSETQ. V was shortened by 8 bases and J by 5 bases, with 14 bases between the two germline ends. The CDR3 sequence: CASSQGGDEQYF. The CDR3 coding sequence is TGCGCCAGTTCACAGGGCGGGGACGAGCAGTACTTC.

The V and J genes are TRBV4-1 and TRBJ2-5; the D gene is possibly TRBD2 (6 bases). The DNA end lines up better with TRBJ2-7; the J call may be wrong. This CDR3 is 14 amino acids long. CDR1 is MGHRA, CDR2 YSYEKL, per germline. CDR3: CASSQGDFSYEQYF. The CDR3 bases are TGCGCCAGCAGCCAAGGGGACTTTTCCTACGAGCAGTACTTC.

This clone was detected only a few times. The chain joins TRBV2 to TRBJ2-5; D is ambiguous. V lost 4 bases to trimming and J lost 4 bases, with 7 bases between them. This CDR3 region has 12 residues. Germline loops: CDR1 SNHLY, CDR2 FYNNEI. The CDR3, as DNA: TGTGCCAGCAGTGTGGAAGGAGAGACCCAGTACTTC. Translated: CASSVEGETQYF.

The V call is TRBV5-1, the J call TRBJ1-1; 7 bases are shared with TRBD1. The ends lost 4 bases at V and 1 base at J; junction bases unmatched: 1. Germline-derived CDR1 and CDR2 are SGHRS and YFSETQ. The CDR3 runs to 13 residues. The CDR3 region has the DNA TGCGCCAGCAGCCAGGGGGGGAACACTGAAGCTTTCTTT. As protein: CASSQGGNTEAFF.